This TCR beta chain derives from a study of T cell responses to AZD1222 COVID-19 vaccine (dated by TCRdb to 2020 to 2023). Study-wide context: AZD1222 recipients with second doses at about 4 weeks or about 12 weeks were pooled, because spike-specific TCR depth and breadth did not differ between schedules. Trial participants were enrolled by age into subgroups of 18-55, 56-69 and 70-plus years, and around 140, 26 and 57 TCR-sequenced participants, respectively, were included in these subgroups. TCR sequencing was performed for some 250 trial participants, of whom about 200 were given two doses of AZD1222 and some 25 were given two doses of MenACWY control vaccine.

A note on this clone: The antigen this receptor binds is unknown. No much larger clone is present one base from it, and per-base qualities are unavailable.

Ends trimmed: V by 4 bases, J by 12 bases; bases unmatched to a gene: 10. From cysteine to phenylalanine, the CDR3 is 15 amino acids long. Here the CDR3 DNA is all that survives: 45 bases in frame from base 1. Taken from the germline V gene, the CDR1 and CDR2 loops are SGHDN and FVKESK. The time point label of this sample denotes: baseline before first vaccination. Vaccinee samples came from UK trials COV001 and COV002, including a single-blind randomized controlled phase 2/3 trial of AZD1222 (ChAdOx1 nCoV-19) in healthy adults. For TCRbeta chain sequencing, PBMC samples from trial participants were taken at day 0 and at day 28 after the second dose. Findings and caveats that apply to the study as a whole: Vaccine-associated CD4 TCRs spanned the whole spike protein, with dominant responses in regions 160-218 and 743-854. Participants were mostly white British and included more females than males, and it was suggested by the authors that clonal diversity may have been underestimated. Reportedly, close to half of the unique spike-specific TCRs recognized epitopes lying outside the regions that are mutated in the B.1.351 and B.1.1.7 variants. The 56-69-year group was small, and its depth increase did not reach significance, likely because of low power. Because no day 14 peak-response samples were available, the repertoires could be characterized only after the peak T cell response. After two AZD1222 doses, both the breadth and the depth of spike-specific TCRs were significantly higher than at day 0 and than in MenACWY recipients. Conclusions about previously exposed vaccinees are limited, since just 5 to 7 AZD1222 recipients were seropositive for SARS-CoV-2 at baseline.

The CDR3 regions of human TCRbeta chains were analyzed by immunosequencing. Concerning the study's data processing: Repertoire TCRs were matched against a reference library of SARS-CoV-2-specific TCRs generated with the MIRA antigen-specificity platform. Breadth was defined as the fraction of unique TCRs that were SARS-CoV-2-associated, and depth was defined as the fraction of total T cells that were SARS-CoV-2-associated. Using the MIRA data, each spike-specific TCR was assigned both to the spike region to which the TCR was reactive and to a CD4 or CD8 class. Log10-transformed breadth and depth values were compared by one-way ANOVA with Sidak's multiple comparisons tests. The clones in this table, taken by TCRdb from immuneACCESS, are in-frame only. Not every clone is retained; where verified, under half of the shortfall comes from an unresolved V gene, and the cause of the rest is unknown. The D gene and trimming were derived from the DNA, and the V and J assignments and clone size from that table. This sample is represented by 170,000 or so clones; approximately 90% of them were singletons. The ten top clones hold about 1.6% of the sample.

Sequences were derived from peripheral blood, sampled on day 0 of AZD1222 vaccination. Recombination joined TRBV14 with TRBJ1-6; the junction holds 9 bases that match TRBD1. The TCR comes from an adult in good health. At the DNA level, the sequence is TGTGCCAGCAGCCGCGGGACAGGGTGGTTTGGACCCCTCCACTTT. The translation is CASSRGTGWFGPLHF.